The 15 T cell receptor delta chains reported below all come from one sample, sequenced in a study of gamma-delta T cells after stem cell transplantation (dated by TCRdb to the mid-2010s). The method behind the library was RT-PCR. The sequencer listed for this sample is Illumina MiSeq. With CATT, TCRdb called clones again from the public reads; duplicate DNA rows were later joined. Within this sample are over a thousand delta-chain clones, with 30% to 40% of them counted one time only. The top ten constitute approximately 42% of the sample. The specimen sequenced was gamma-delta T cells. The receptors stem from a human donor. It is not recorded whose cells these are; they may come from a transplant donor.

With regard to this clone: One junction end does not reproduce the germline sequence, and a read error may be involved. CDR3 sequence (DNA): TGTGCCTGTGACACCCTTCCTACGGTACTGGGGGGAGCCCAGTACACCGCTAAACTCATCTTT. Translation: CACDTLPTVLGGAQYTAKLIF. This chain links TRDV2 with TRDJ1, with D perhaps assigned TRDD2 or TRDD3 (8 bases each). Looked up from germline, CDR1 is GEAIGNYY and CDR2 is EKD. The CDR3 runs 21 residues.

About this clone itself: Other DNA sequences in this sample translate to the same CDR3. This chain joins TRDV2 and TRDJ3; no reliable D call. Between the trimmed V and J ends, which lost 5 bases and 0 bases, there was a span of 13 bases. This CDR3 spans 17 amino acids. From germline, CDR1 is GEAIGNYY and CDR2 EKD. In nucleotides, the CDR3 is TGTGCCTGTGTCTCGTTATCAGGCTCCTGGGACACCCGACAGATGTTTTTC. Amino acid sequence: CACVSLSGSWDTRQMFF.

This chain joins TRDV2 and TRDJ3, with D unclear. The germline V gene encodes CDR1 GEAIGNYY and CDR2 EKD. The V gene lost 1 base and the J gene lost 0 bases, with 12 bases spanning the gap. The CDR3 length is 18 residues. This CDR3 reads CACDTAGPSSWDTRQMFF. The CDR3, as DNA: TGTGCCTGTGACACGGCAGGCCCCAGCTCCTGGGACACCCGACAGATGTTTTTC.

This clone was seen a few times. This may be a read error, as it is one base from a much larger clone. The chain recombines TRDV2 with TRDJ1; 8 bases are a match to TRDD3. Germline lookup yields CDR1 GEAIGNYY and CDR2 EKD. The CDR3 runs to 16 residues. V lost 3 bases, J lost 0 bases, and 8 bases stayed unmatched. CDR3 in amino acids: CACDPLGATNTDKLIF. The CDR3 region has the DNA TGTGCCTGTGACCCACTGGGGGCTACGAACACCGATAAACTCATCTTT.

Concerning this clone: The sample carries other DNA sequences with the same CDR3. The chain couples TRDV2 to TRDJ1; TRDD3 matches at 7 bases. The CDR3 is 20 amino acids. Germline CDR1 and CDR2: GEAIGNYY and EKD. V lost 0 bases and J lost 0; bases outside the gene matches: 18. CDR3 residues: CACDTVAFSPGGPYTDKLIF. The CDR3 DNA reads TGTGCCTGTGACACCGTAGCCTTCTCCCCTGGGGGTCCTTACACCGATAAACTCATCTTT.

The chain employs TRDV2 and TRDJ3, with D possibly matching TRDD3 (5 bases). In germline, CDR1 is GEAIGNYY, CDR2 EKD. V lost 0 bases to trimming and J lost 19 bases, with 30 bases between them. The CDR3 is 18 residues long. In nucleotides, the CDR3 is TGTGCCTGTGACACCGCGGACAAAAGCTCCTGGGACACCCAACAAATGTTTTTC. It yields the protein CACDTADKSSWDTQQMFF.

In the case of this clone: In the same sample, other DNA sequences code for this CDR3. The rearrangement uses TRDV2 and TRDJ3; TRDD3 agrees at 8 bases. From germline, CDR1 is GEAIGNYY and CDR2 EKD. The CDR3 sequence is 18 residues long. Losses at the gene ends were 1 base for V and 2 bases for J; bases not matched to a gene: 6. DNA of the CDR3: TGTGCCTGTGACACTCTTACTGGGGGGACCTGGGACACCCGACAGATGTTTTTC. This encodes CACDTLTGGTWDTRQMFF.

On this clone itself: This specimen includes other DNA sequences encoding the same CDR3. In DNA, the CDR3 is TGTGCCTGTGACACCGTAGCAGGAGTGGGGGATACGCTTGGTCAACTCTTCTTT. It specifies CACDTVAGVGDTLGQLFF. V gene TRDV2 combines with J gene TRDJ2, with 11 bases lining up with TRDD3. The length of the CDR3 is 18 residues. Germline CDR1 and CDR2: GEAIGNYY and EKD. V shed 0 bases and J 11 bases; nucleotides not matched to a gene: 16.

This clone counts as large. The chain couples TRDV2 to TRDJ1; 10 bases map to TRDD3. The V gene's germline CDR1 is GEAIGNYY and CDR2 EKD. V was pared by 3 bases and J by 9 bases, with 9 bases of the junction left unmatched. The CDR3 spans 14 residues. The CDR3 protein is CACDPVRGDTQLIF. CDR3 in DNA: TGTGCCTGTGACCCGGTAAGGGGGGATACGCAACTCATCTTT.

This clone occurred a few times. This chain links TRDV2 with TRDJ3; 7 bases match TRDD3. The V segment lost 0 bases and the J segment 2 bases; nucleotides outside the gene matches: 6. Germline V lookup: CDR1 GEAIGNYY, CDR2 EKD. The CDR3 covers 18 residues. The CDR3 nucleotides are TGTGCCTGTGACACCGCTGGGGGGCTCGCCTGGGACACCCGACAGATGTTTTTC. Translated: CACDTAGGLAWDTRQMFF.

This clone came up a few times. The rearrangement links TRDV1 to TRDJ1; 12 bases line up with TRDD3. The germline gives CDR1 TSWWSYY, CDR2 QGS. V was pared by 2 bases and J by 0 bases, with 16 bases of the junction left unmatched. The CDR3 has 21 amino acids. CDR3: CALGEVSSPIWGIRHTDKLIF. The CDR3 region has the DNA TGTGCTCTTGGGGAAGTATCTTCTCCTATCTGGGGGATACGCCACACCGATAAACTCATCTTT.

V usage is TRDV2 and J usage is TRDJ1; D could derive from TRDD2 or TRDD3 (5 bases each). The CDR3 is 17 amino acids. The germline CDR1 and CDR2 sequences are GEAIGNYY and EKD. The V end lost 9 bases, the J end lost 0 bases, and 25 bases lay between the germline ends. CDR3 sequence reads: CALGPTRGPRYTDKLIF. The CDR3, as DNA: TGTGCCCTCGGCCCTACTCGGGGGCCCCGGTACACCGATAAACTCATCTTT.

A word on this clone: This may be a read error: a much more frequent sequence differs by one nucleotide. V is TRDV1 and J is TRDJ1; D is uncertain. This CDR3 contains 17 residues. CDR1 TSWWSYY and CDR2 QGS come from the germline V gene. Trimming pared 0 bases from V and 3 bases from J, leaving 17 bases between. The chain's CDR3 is CALGELELRVYADKLIF. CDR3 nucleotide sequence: TGTGCTCTTGGGGAACTAGAGCTGAGGGTGTACGCCGATAAACTCATCTTT.

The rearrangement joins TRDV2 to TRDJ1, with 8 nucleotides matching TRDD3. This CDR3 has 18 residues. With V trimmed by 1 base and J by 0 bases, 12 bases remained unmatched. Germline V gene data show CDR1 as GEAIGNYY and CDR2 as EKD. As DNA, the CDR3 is TGTGCCTGTGACACTGTCGGTACTGGGGGTTCGTACACCGATAAACTCATCTTT. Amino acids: CACDTVGTGGSYTDKLIF.

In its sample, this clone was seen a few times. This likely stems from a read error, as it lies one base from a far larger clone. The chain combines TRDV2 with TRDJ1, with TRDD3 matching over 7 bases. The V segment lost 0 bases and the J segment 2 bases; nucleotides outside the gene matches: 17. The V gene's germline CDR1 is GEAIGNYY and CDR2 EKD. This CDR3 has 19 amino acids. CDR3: CACDTIGPLVDTRTDKLIF. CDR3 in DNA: TGTGCCTGTGACACCATAGGGCCACTGGTGGATACGAGAACCGATAAACTCATCTTT.